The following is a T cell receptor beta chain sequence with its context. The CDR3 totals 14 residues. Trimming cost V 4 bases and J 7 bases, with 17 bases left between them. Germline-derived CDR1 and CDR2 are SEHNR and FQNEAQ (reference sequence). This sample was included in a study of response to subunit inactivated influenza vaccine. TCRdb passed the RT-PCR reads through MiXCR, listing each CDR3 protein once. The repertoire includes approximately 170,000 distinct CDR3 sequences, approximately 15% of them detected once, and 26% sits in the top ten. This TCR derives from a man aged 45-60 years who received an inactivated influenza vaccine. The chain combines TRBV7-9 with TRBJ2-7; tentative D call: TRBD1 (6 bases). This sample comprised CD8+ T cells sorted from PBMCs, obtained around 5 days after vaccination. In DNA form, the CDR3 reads TGTGCCAGCAGCTCTCGGCAGGGGACACGGGAGCAGTACTTC. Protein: CASSSRQGTREQYF.